The 28 T cell receptor beta chains below come from one sample, sequenced in a study of blood T cell repertoires in COVID-19. Sequencing was performed with immunoSEQ multiplex PCR; in TCRdb, only in-frame clones are kept and a portion is missing. In the table there are around 280,000 clones, roughly nine tenths of which are singletons. Input material: PBMCs or T cells enriched from blood (not recorded which). Source of these receptors: a woman in her thirties or forties who had recovered from COVID-19.

The chain carries TRBV27 and TRBJ1-1; D remains unclear. Trimming cost V 7 bases and J 4 bases, with 16 bases left between them. Germline lookup yields CDR1 MNHEY and CDR2 SMNVEV (reference sequence). The CDR3 contains 14 residues. The CDR3 spells CASTPGLSGTEAFF. CDR3 coding DNA: TGTGCCAGCACCCCGGGATTATCGGGCACTGAAGCTTTCTTT.

The DNA for the CDR3 is TGTGCCAGCAGCCAGATGCCCGATACGCAGTATTTT. Translated, it gives CASSQMPDTQYF. The chain combines TRBV7-9 with TRBJ2-3; no reliable D call. There are 12 residues in the CDR3. Germline V gene data show CDR1 as SEHNR and CDR2 as FQNEAQ (reference sequence). The V and J ends lost 5 bases and 6 bases respectively, with 9 bases between them.

The chain links TRBV18 to TRBJ1-3; possibly TRBD1 for D (6 bases). Germline V lookup: CDR1 KGHSH, CDR2 LQKENI. The CDR3 has 16 residues. V was shortened by 3 bases and J by 0 bases, with 12 bases between the two germline ends. The CDR3 DNA follows: TGTGCCAGCTCACCCTACGGACAGTCCTCTGGAAACACCATATATTTT. Encoded protein: CASSPYGQSSGNTIYF.

The V gene is TRBV10-2, the J gene TRBJ2-7; 7 bases are a match to TRBD1. Germline CDR1 and CDR2: WSHSY and SAAADI. The V segment lost 7 bases and the J segment 0 bases; nucleotides outside the gene matches: 3. The CDR3 spans 13 residues. CDR3 in DNA: TGCGCCAGCAAGGGGGCGAGCTCCTACGAGCAGTACTTC. Residues: CASKGASSYEQYF.

The rearrangement uses TRBV2 and TRBJ2-1; 8 nucleotides align to TRBD2. Unmatched junction bases numbered 4, after V lost 6 bases and J lost 6 bases. The CDR3 is 13 residues long. Germline-derived CDR1 and CDR2 are SNHLY and FYNNEI. The CDR3 loop is CASRKRELNEQFF. The CDR3 coding sequence is TGTGCCAGCAGAAAGCGGGAGCTCAATGAGCAGTTCTTC.

The rearrangement joins TRBV19 to TRBJ2-1; 9 positions match TRBD2. Germline CDR1 reads LNHDA; CDR2 reads SQIVND (reference sequence). The ends lost 9 bases at V and 8 bases at J; junction bases unmatched: 11. This CDR3 is built from 14 residues. DNA of the CDR3: TGTGCCAGCCGTAGCGGGGGTGCTTGGGATGAGCAGTTCTTC. The encoded protein is CASRSGGAWDEQFF.

The CDR3 coding sequence is TGTGCCAGCAGCCGAAAAGGACTAGCTCCCGGGGAGCTGTTTTTT. The encoded protein is CASSRKGLAPGELFF. The V call is TRBV3-1 (or the pseudogene TRBV3-2), the J call TRBJ2-2; 8 nucleotides match TRBD2. The CDR3 covers 15 residues. Germline CDR1 LGHDT, CDR2 YNNKEL (reference sequence). The V and J ends lost 4 bases and 6 bases, in that order; junction bases with no gene match: 7.

The CDR3 region is CASGLGQKEAFF. The CDR3 nucleotides read TGTGCTAGTGGTTTGGGACAGAAGGAAGCTTTCTTT. J is TRBJ1-1 and V is TRBV12-5; maybe TRBD1 (5 bases). The germline V gene encodes CDR1 LGHNT and CDR2 FRNRAP. V gave up 1 base and J gave up 8 bases, with 8 bases separating them. The CDR3 contains 12 residues.

The gene calls are TRBV11-1 and TRBJ2-7; D is perhaps TRBD1 (5 bases). CDR3 length: 14 residues. The V end lost 0 bases, the J end lost 5 bases, and 11 bases lay between the germline ends. Germline V lookup: CDR1 SGHAT, CDR2 FQDESV (reference sequence). In nucleotides, the CDR3 is TGTGCCAGCAGCTTAGCGGCAGGGATCAACGAGCAGTACTTC. It encodes CASSLAAGINEQYF.

The chain links TRBV7-3 to TRBJ2-2; 8 positions agree with TRBD2. Germline V gene sequence: CDR1 SGHTA, CDR2 FQGTGA. Trimming took 2 bases from V and 3 from J; bases not matched to a gene: 2. This CDR3 has 15 amino acids. CDR3 in DNA: TGTGCCAGCAGCTTACACGGGGGGGACACCGGGGAGCTGTTTTTT. It encodes CASSLHGGDTGELFF.

This sequence joins TRBV7-9 and TRBJ2-7, with D unresolved. This CDR3 contains 13 residues. The germline V and J ends were trimmed by 0 bases and 4 bases, with 7 bases remaining between them. Germline CDR1 is SEHNR and CDR2 is FQNEAQ (reference sequence). The CDR3 nucleotides are TGTGCCAGCAGCTTAGCCCCTCTATACGAGCAGTACTTC. It encodes CASSLAPLYEQYF. The whole variable domain, filled in from reference TRBV7-9 and TRBJ2-7, reads DTGVSQNPRHKITKRGQNVTFRCDPISEHNRLYWYRQTLGQGPEFLTYFQNEAQLEKSRLLSDRFSAERPKGSFSTLEIQRTEQGDSAMYLCASSLAPLYEQYFGPGTRLTVT.

The V gene is TRBV5-6, the J gene TRBJ1-2, with 8 bases that match TRBD1. Trimming removed 4 bases from V and 0 bases from J; junction bases left unmatched: 5. CDR3 size: 15 residues. Per germline, CDR1 SGHDT and CDR2 YYEEEE. The CDR3 nucleotides are TGTGCCAGCAGCCTCGACAGGGGAACTAACTATGGCTACACCTTC. Amino acid sequence: CASSLDRGTNYGYTF.

This clone has a single count. The V and J genes are TRBV18 and TRBJ2-7; possible D gene TRBD1, 6 bases. The CDR3 extends over 14 amino acids. CDR1 is KGHSH, CDR2 LQKENI, per germline. Trimming left V 6 bases short and J 0 bases short, with 12 bases between. CDR3 protein: CASSNRALSYEQYF. The CDR3 bases are TGTGCCAGCTCCAACAGGGCACTCTCCTACGAGCAGTACTTC. The variable domain in full, completed from reference TRBV18 and TRBJ2-7, reads NAGVMQNPRHLVRRRGQEARLRCSPMKGHSHVYWYRQLPEEGLKFMVYLQKENIIDESGMPKERFSAEFPKEGPSILRIQQVVRGDSAAYFCASSNRALSYEQYFGPGTRLTVT.

The chain employs TRBV4-3 and TRBJ2-7; 7 nucleotides line up with TRBD2. CDR3 length equals 16 residues. J gave up 3 bases and V 0 bases, and 8 bases lay outside the gene matches. Per germline, CDR1 LGHNA and CDR2 YSLEER. In DNA, the CDR3 is TGCGCCAGCAGCCAAGATTGGGGGGGGTATTTCTACGAGCAGTACTTC. Its translation is CASSQDWGGYFYEQYF.

The rearrangement links TRBV29-1 to TRBJ2-3; D unclear. This CDR3 has 15 residues. Germline V gene lookup returns CDR1 SQVTM and CDR2 ANQGSEA. The V and J ends lost 0 bases and 2 bases respectively, with 12 bases between them. The CDR3 loop reads CSVEDQATHTDTQYF. The CDR3 DNA follows: TGCAGCGTTGAAGATCAAGCGACTCACACAGATACGCAGTATTTT.

V is TRBV19 and J is TRBJ1-2; maybe TRBD1 (5 bases). V was shortened by 3 bases and J by 5 bases, with 13 bases between the two germline ends. Germline CDR1 and CDR2: LNHDA and SQIVND (reference sequence). This CDR3 has 14 amino acids. CDR3 amino acids: CASSMGLGPYGYTF. CDR3 sequence (DNA): TGTGCCAGTAGTATGGGGCTCGGGCCGTATGGCTACACCTTC.

This clone turned up a few times. The rearrangement joins TRBV28 to TRBJ1-1, with a weak D call TRBD1 (5 bases). Germline-derived CDR1 and CDR2 are MDHEN and SYDVKM. This CDR3 comprises 13 residues. V was clipped by 5 bases and J by 1 base, with 8 bases between them. The CDR3: CASSRQTNTEAFF. The CDR3 DNA follows: TGTGCCAGCAGTCGACAGACGAACACTGAAGCTTTCTTT.

The chain recombines TRBV7-2 with TRBJ2-1; 7 positions agree with TRBD2. J gave up 1 base and V 1 base, and 10 bases lay outside the gene matches. Germline values: CDR1 SGHTA, CDR2 FQGNSA. The CDR3 spans 18 residues. CDR3 DNA: TGTGCCAGCAGCTTAGGATGGGCCGGCGGGAGATCCTACAATGAGCAGTTCTTC. It is translated as CASSLGWAGGRSYNEQFF.

This rearrangement joins TRBV6-2 or TRBV6-3 to TRBJ2-7, with TRBD1 matching 11 bases. With V trimmed by 5 bases and J by 3 bases, 3 bases remained unmatched. The CDR3 consists of 14 residues. Germline CDR1 MNHEY, CDR2 SVGEGT. This CDR3 is CASSRTGGGYEQYF. DNA for the CDR3: TGTGCCAGCAGTCGGACAGGGGGCGGCTACGAGCAGTACTTC.

The chain couples TRBV7-2 to TRBJ2-5; 15 positions match TRBD2. The CDR3 loop spans 16 amino acids. Germline values: CDR1 SGHTA, CDR2 FQGNSA. With 5 bases clipped from V and 5 bases from J, the junction kept 6 bases outside the gene matches. CDR3 nucleotides: TGTGCCAGCAGCCATGGACTAGCGGGAGGGCGCGAGACCCAGTACTTC. As protein: CASSHGLAGGRETQYF.

The chain uses TRBV3-1 (or the pseudogene TRBV3-2) and TRBJ1-5; TRBD1 is a possible D gene (6 bases). V lost 4 bases and J lost 4, with 14 bases in between. CDR1 is LGHDT, CDR2 YNNKEL, per germline (reference sequence). This CDR3 comprises 15 residues. The CDR3, as DNA: TGTGCCAGCAGCCTCGGGGGGGCGGGGAATCAGCCCCAGCATTTT. This translates into CASSLGGAGNQPQHF.

V gene TRBV21-1 combines with J gene TRBJ2-3; the table's D call, TRBD2, was not checked against the DNA. TRBV21-1 is recorded as a pseudogene. The CDR3 is 13 amino acids. The CDR3 region is CASRLALTDTQYF. The CDR3 region has the DNA TGTGCCAGCAGACTAGCCCTCACAGATACGCAGTATTTT.

J is TRBJ2-2 and V is TRBV19, with TRBD1 identical over 10 bases. The CDR3 is made up of 15 amino acids. J lost 6 bases, V lost 7 bases, and 8 bases had no gene match. Germline CDR1 LNHDA, CDR2 SQIVND (reference sequence). CDR3 DNA: TGTGCCAGTATGTTATGGACAGGGGGTTCCGGGGAGCTGTTTTTT. This gives the protein CASMLWTGGSGELFF.

CDR3 loop: CASSVGPMADSYEQYF. CDR3 nucleotides: TGTGCCAGCAGCGTTGGCCCGATGGCGGACTCCTACGAGCAGTACTTC. The chain uses TRBV9 and TRBJ2-7, with D uncertain. Germline CDR1 SGDLS, CDR2 YYNGEE. Trimming removed 2 bases from V and 0 bases from J, with 15 bases in between. The CDR3 runs to 16 residues.

This clone has just one count. The V gene is TRBV28, the J gene TRBJ1-4, with D possibly TRBD1 on 5 matching bases. The CDR3 is 14 amino acids. V was pared by 6 bases and J by 5 bases, with 13 bases between. Germline V gives CDR1 MDHEN, CDR2 SYDVKM. This chain's CDR3 is CASSVTALNEKLFF. The DNA of the CDR3 is TGTGCCAGCAGCGTGACAGCGCTAAATGAAAAACTGTTTTTT.

This clone was found once. The chain links TRBV29-1 to TRBJ2-7; 13 bases map to TRBD2. Losses at the gene ends were 4 bases for V and 2 bases for J; bases not matched to a gene: 8. CDR3 length: 16 residues. Per germline, CDR1 SQVTM and CDR2 ANQGSEA. In DNA form, the CDR3 reads TGCAGCGTTGCTCCCACCGGGACTAGCGGGACCTACGAGCAGTACTTC. Protein product: CSVAPTGTSGTYEQYF.

The CDR3 DNA reads as TGTGCCAGCAGTTACGGACAGGGTTACACTGAAGCTTTCTTT. Translation: CASSYGQGYTEAFF. The chain couples TRBV6-5 to TRBJ1-1; 8 bases fit TRBD1. Germline values: CDR1 MNHEY, CDR2 SVGAGI. Trimming cost V 2 bases and J 3 bases; bases outside gene matches: 2. The CDR3 spans 14 residues.

V is TRBV6-2 or TRBV6-3 and J is TRBJ2-5, with a tentative D call TRBD1 (6 bases). CDR1 is MNHEY, CDR2 SVGEGT, per germline. CDR3 size: 16 residues. With 4 bases removed from V and 2 bases from J, the gap between germline ends came to 17 bases. CDR3 sequence: CASSSPNREIQETQYF. The CDR3, as DNA: TGTGCCAGCAGTTCCCCGAACAGGGAAATTCAAGAGACCCAGTACTTC.